This T cell receptor beta chain was found in a study of T cells after yellow fever vaccination. The study's findings and limits: Faster peaking, at day 5 versus 15, marked a secondary response that was weaker. There was a possibility that FACS-sorted repertoires contained abundant clonotypes contaminating from the bulk population.

The CDR3 sequence is 16 residues long. After removal of 3 bases from V and 2 bases from J, the junction contained 5 bases not matched to a gene. Germline assignment: CDR1 SGDLS and CDR2 YYNGEE. From the 5' RACE reads, TCRdb called clonotypes with MiXCR, one entry per CDR3 protein. This sample yields fewer than 500,000 distinct CDR3 sequences, of which roughly a sixth are seen a single time; 15% to 20% belongs to the top ten. For this clonotype: Its cognate antigen is unknown.

The rearrangement links TRBV9 to TRBJ2-3; 11 bases line up with TRBD2. Sample: PBMCs, taken before the yellow fever booster vaccination. The source of this sequence is a man younger than 30 who received the YFV17D yellow fever vaccine. The CDR3 nucleotides are TGTGCCAGCAGCGCTGGGACTAGCGGACACACAGATACGCAGTATTTT. It codes for CASSAGTSGHTDTQYF.